Listed below are T cell receptor beta chains from one sample, sequenced in a study of OX40 agonist ivuxolimab in advanced cancers. Profiled with immunoSEQ multiplex PCR; TCRdb holds only in-frame clones, not every one. The table lists around 15,000 clones, around nine tenths of them singletons, with just under 20% in the top ten. Sequencing was performed on CD4+ or CD8+ T cells sorted from blood, taken in a trial of the OX40 agonist ivuxolimab. All receptors come from an adult with an advanced solid tumor such as melanoma, head and neck, liver or kidney cancer. Both conserved end residues are part of each CDR3. D genes are given only for firm matches. Clone size is shown for a subset of rows, as once, few, many or a class of expanded clone.

d_gene	abundance	j_gene	v_gene	len	CDR3nt	CDR3aa
NA	NA	TRBJ2-7	TRBV28	14	TGTGCCAGCAGTCCGAGCGGAACAGTCTACGAGCAGTACTTC	CASSPSGTVYEQYF
TRBD1	NA	TRBJ2-7	TRBV28	15	TGTGCCAGCAGCCTCCCCGGACAGGGAGGAAACGAGCAGTACTTC	CASSLPGQGGNEQYF
NA	NA	TRBJ2-3	TRBV2	14	TGTGCCAGCAGTAGGGTAGGGCCGACAGATACGCAGTATTTT	CASSRVGPTDTQYF
NA	once	TRBJ2-2	TRBV28	15	TGTGCCAGCAGTTTCGAAGGCGGGCGGACCGGGGAGCTGTTTTTT	CASSFEGGRTGELFF
NA	NA	TRBJ2-5	TRBV2	13	TGTGCCAGCAGTGAAGACCTGAAGGGACGGATGTACTTC	CASSEDLKGRMYF
TRBD1	NA	TRBJ2-7	TRBV10-3	15	TGTGCCATCAGCAGCCCGGGACAGGGGACCTACGAGCAGTACTTC	CAISSPGQGTYEQYF
TRBD1	NA	TRBJ1-2	TRBV28	14	TGTGCCAGCAGTCTAGGGACAGGGAACTATGGCTACACCTTC	CASSLGTGNYGYTF
NA	NA	TRBJ2-4	TRBV27	14	TGTGCCAGCAGCTCACCCGGGAGAGGGGACATTCAGTACTTC	CASSSPGRGDIQYF
NA	NA	TRBJ2-2	TRBV4-2	17	TGTGCCAGCAGCCAATCACCCGGGACACCGAACACCGGGGAGCTGTTTTTT	CASSQSPGTPNTGELFF
TRBD2	NA	TRBJ2-7	TRBV28	15	TGTGCCAGCAGTGAACCCGGGACTAGCGATTACGAGCAGTACTTC	CASSEPGTSDYEQYF
NA	NA	TRBJ2-2	TRBV6-5	15	TGTGCCAGCAGTTACTCGAGGCCGGCCGCCGGGGAGCTGTTTTTT	CASSYSRPAAGELFF
NA	NA	TRBJ1-2	TRBV6-1	15	TGTGCCAGCAGTGAAGCAGGAGGACCAAACTATGGCTACACCTTC	CASSEAGGPNYGYTF
NA	NA	TRBJ2-2	TRBV4-2	17	TGTGCCAGCAGCCAAGACGGGGTCAGACTGAACACCGGGGAGCTGTTTTTT	CASSQDGVRLNTGELFF
NA	NA	TRBJ1-1	TRBV27	13	TGTGCCAGCAGTTTGATAAAGAACACTGAAGCTTTCTTT	CASSLIKNTEAFF
NA	once	TRBJ1-4	TRBV27	17	TGTGCCAGCAGTTTATCCGCTGCAGGGAGGGGGTATGAAAAACTGTTTTTT	CASSLSAAGRGYEKLFF
NA	NA	TRBJ1-3	TRBV6-6	15	TGTGCCAGCAGCCGTCGGACAGACTCTGGAAACACCATATATTTT	CASSRRTDSGNTIYF
NA	NA	TRBJ1-1	TRBV28	13	TGTGCCAGCAATTTACAGGGGAACACTGAAGCTTTCTTT	CASNLQGNTEAFF
NA	NA	TRBJ2-7	TRBV28	14	TGTGCCAGCACCCTCGGGACCTTGGGCTACGAGCAGTACTTC	CASTLGTLGYEQYF
NA	NA	TRBJ2-3	TRBV27	17	TGTGCCAGCACCACGGGGTGGGGGAGGACCTTCGGAGATACGCAGTATTTT	CASTTGWGRTFGDTQYF
TRBD1	NA	TRBJ1-1	TRBV9	13	TGTGCCAGCAGCAAATCTCCGGGACAGACGGCTTTCTTT	CASSKSPGQTAFF
NA	NA	TRBJ2-1	TRBV7-9	13	TGTGCCAGCAGCTTAGAAGGTAGTGTTGAGCAGTTCTTC	CASSLEGSVEQFF
NA	few	TRBJ1-1	TRBV10-1	16	TGCGCCGGGGACAAGATTTACAGGGAAGGGGACACTGAAGCTTTCTTT	CAGDKIYREGDTEAFF